A selection of T cell receptor beta chains follows, all from one sample in a study of T-cell memory formation after mild COVID-19. From the 5' RACE reads, TCRdb called clonotypes with MiXCR, one entry per CDR3 protein. The data contain about 40,000 distinct CDR3 sequences, 5% to 7% of them singletons. Sequenced material: PBMCs or a T cell subset sorted from them (not recorded which). All receptors derive from an adult who had mild COVID-19 (a few samples of this study predate the infection). Cell type and time point are not known. Each CDR3 is given with its conserved first and last residue. D genes are given only for firm matches. Clone size is stated in some rows and not others, as once, few, many or a class when expanded.

TGTGCCAGTAGTATAGATCTGACAGGGGGCTGGTCGAATGGGCAGTTCTTC | CASSIDLTGGWSNGQFF | TRBJ2-1 | TRBV19 | TRBD1 | many
TGTGCCAGCAGCCCGGGGAGCGGGAGGACAGATACGCAGTATTTT | CASSPGSGRTDTQYF | TRBJ2-3 | TRBV11-1 | TRBD2 | many
TGTGCCAGCAGCTTCGCTTCCGTAATTTCGTACAATGAGCAGTTCTTC | CASSFASVISYNEQFF | TRBJ2-1 | TRBV7-2 | - | many
TGTGCCAGCAGCTTAGGGACAGAGCTTTACGAGCAGTACTTC | CASSLGTELYEQYF | TRBJ2-7 | TRBV11-2 | - | -
TGTGCCATCAGTGATTCCTTTTCTAGCGGGACCTACAATGAGCAGTTCTTC | CAISDSFSSGTYNEQFF | TRBJ2-1 | TRBV10-3 | TRBD2 | few
TGTGCCAGCAGCTTAGACAGGGACGAGCAGTACTTC | CASSLDRDEQYF | TRBJ2-7 | TRBV11-2 | - | many
TGTGCCATCAGAAGGACAGGGGCCAACGAGCAGTACTTC | CAIRRTGANEQYF | TRBJ2-7 | TRBV10-3 | TRBD1 | few
TGTGCCAGCAGTTACGGGATAGCGGGAGGAGGAGACAATGAGCAGTTCTTC | CASSYGIAGGGDNEQFF | TRBJ2-1 | TRBV6-5 | TRBD2 | once
TGTGCCAGCAGCCAGGGGCATGCTAGCGGGAGGTTCCAAGAGACCCAGTACTTC | CASSQGHASGRFQETQYF | TRBJ2-5 | TRBV4-2 | TRBD2 | many
TGTGCCAGCAGCGTCTTTAATCCGGCGAACACTGAAGCTTTCTTT | CASSVFNPANTEAFF | TRBJ1-1 | TRBV9 | - | few
TGTGCCAGCAGCCCTTCGGTGTGGTGGAGCTATGGCTACACCTTC | CASSPSVWWSYGYTF | TRBJ1-2 | TRBV7-9 | - | many
TGCGCCAGCAGCCAAGACGGAGACAGCTATGGCTACACCTTC | CASSQDGDSYGYTF | TRBJ1-2 | TRBV4-1 | - | few
TGCAGCGGGGTGAGATTTGGCACTGAAGCTTTCTTT | CSGVRFGTEAFF | TRBJ1-1 | TRBV29-1 | - | -
TGCGCCAGCAGCCAAGATGCGAGCGGGCGTCACACCTTC | CASSQDASGRHTF | TRBJ1-2 | TRBV4-3 | - | few
TGCGCCAGCAGCTTGGAGCACTTAAATGAGCAGTTCTTC | CASSLEHLNEQFF | TRBJ2-1 | TRBV5-1 | - | many
TGCGCCAGCAGTGCAGGGGCCAGCGTTTCCACTTCTGGCTACACCTTC | CASSAGASVSTSGYTF | TRBJ1-2 | TRBV5-1 | - | few
TGTGCCAGCAGCTTAACAGGGTCCCATGAGCAGTTCTTC | CASSLTGSHEQFF | TRBJ2-1 | TRBV7-3 | - | many
TGTGCCAGCAGCCTATACGGGACTAGCGGGAGTGTCGGCACAGATACGCAGTATTTT | CASSLYGTSGSVGTDTQYF | TRBJ2-3 | TRBV7-2 | TRBD2 | few
TGTGCCAGCAGCTCTCGGACTGCCGATTATGGCTACACCTTC | CASSSRTADYGYTF | TRBJ1-2 | TRBV9 | - | many
TGTGCCAGCAGCTTCCGGGGGGTGGATCAGCCCCAGCATTTT | CASSFRGVDQPQHF | TRBJ1-5 | TRBV5-6 | - | -
TGCGCCAGCAGCTTGGAGGGGAACGAGCAGTACTTC | CASSLEGNEQYF | TRBJ2-7 | TRBV5-1 | - | many
TGTGCCAGCAGTCCCAACCCCGGAGATACGCAGTATTTT | CASSPNPGDTQYF | TRBJ2-3 | TRBV28 | - | -
TGTGCCAGCAGTGAATATCTGACAGGGGGCACCGGGGAGCTGTTTTTT | CASSEYLTGGTGELFF | TRBJ2-2 | TRBV25-1 | TRBD1 | few
TGTGCCAGCAGAATAGACCCCATGCTCGAAAAACTGTTTTTT | CASRIDPMLEKLFF | TRBJ1-4 | TRBV6-1 | - | -
TGCAGCGCCCTCAGGAGGGGAGGTGGAAACAATGAGCAGTTCTTC | CSALRRGGGNNEQFF | TRBJ2-1 | TRBV29-1 | - | -
TGTGCCAGCAGCGCCGACAGTTTCCTGACCCAAGAGACCCAGTACTTC | CASSADSFLTQETQYF | TRBJ2-5 | TRBV3-1 | - | -
TGTGCCAGCAGGGTGGAGAGTGGCACTGAAGCTTTCTTT | CASRVESGTEAFF | TRBJ1-1 | TRBV27 | - | few
TGTGCCAGCAGCCCATCGGGACAGGGCGCGAACACCGGGGAGCTGTTTTTT | CASSPSGQGANTGELFF | TRBJ2-2 | TRBV7-3 | TRBD1 | many
TGTGCCACCAGTGGTGAGGGAAATCAGCCCCAGCATTTT | CATSGEGNQPQHF | TRBJ1-5 | TRBV24-1 | - | -
TGTGCCACCAGTGATCGGACAGGGGGCGGCAATCAGCCCCAGCATTTT | CATSDRTGGGNQPQHF | TRBJ1-5 | TRBV24-1 | TRBD1 | few
TGTGCCAGCAGCTTAGGGCCAGCCCTGAACACTGAAGCTTTCTTT | CASSLGPALNTEAFF | TRBJ1-1 | TRBV7-8 | - | many
TGCGCCAGCAGCCAAACCAGGTCGAACACTGAAGCTTTCTTT | CASSQTRSNTEAFF | TRBJ1-1 | TRBV4-1 | - | many
TGTGCCAGCAGCTCGCTACCCGAGGGGTCCTACGAGCAGTACTTC | CASSSLPEGSYEQYF | TRBJ2-7 | TRBV9 | - | -
TGCGCCAGCAGCTTGCTGGGACAACTGAACACCGGGGAGCTGTTTTTT | CASSLLGQLNTGELFF | TRBJ2-2 | TRBV5-1 | - | many
TGCACCAGCGTCTCGACGGGGCGAGAGGAGACCCAGTACTTC | CTSVSTGREETQYF | TRBJ2-5 | TRBV1 | - | few
TGTGCCAGCAGCCAAGAGCCCGGGGAAGTTGAGCAGTTCTTC | CASSQEPGEVEQFF | TRBJ2-1 | TRBV3-1 | - | many
TGTGCCAGCAGCTTAATCTTGAGGGGTTCCTTCACTGAAGCTTTCTTT | CASSLILRGSFTEAFF | TRBJ1-1 | TRBV11-3 | - | few
TGTGCCAGCAGCTTAGCCGGGACAGTCTACGAGCAGTACTTC | CASSLAGTVYEQYF | TRBJ2-7 | TRBV7-2 | TRBD1 | many
TGCGCCAGCAGCTTTGCAGGGGAAGGAAACACCATATATTTT | CASSFAGEGNTIYF | TRBJ1-3 | TRBV5-1 | - | -
TGTGCCAGTAGTCCGGGACAGGACTCCTACGAGCAGTACTTC | CASSPGQDSYEQYF | TRBJ2-7 | TRBV19 | TRBD1 | many